This passage covers 2 T cell receptor beta chains from one sample sequenced in a study of blood T cell repertoires in COVID-19. Clones were read by immunoSEQ multiplex PCR, and TCRdb kept only the in-frame ones, dropping some. The table records some 290,000 clones, 85% to 90% of them present only once. The sample was peripheral blood. These receptors originate from a woman in her 30s with COVID-19, enrolled during active disease.

The chain links TRBV19 to TRBJ2-7; 10 bases line up with TRBD2. V gave up 6 bases and J gave up 1 base; unmatched junction bases: 6. The CDR3 sequence is 15 residues long. The germline V gene encodes CDR1 LNHDA and CDR2 SQIVND (reference sequence). The CDR3 DNA reads as TGTGCCAGTAGCCTAGCGGGGGAAGGGTCCTACGAGCAGTACTTC. Its protein product is CASSLAGEGSYEQYF.

The CDR3 sequence: CASSLLRGLGNTEAFF. CDR3 coding DNA: TGTGCCAGCAGCTTACTAAGGGGGCTCGGAAATACTGAAGCTTTCTTT. The chain joins TRBV7-9 to TRBJ1-1; 7 bases line up with TRBD1. Germline-derived CDR1 and CDR2 are SEHNR and FQNEAQ (reference sequence). V shed 2 bases and J 5 bases; nucleotides not matched to a gene: 11. The CDR3 runs to 16 residues.